This is a list of T cell receptor beta chains from one sample in a study of CD8 T cells in ankylosing spondylitis. TCRdb recomputed calls from the 5' RACE reads with MiXCR, one row per CDR3 protein. The data contain some 220,000 distinct CDR3 sequences, under 8.5% of them singletons. The source material was blood, either unsorted or a sorted T cell fraction (not recorded which). The receptor source for this set is a female donor with ankylosing spondylitis or in good health (not recorded which). Each CDR3 is given with its conserved first and last residue. The D gene is left open where the match is weak. Size is stated for part of the rows, as once, few or many counts, or as a class when the clone is expanded.

CDR3aa | CDR3nt | j_gene | abundance | v_gene | d_gene
CASPPRWTSGFGGRSLGDTQYF | TGTGCCAGCCCCCCTCGCTGGACTAGCGGGTTTGGGGGTCGCAGCCTGGGAGATACGCAGTATTTT | TRBJ2-3 | many | TRBV25-1 | TRBD2
CASSSLQGADTDTQYF | TGTGCCAGCAGTTCCTTACAGGGGGCCGACACAGATACGCAGTATTTT | TRBJ2-3 | many | TRBV12-3/TRBV12-4 | TRBD1
CASSSDPGTSGYNEQFF | TGTGCCAGCAGCTCTGACCCTGGCACTAGCGGCTACAATGAGCAGTTCTTC | TRBJ2-1 | many | TRBV7-9 | TRBD2
CASRPDRVSTRSYEQYF | TGTGCCAGCAGGCCCGACAGGGTATCAACCCGCTCCTACGAGCAGTACTTC | TRBJ2-7 | few | TRBV7-2 | TRBD1
CAISEPTGSHSPLHF | TGTGCCATCAGTGAGCCGACAGGGAGTCATTCACCCCTCCACTTT | TRBJ1-6 | many | TRBV10-3 | TRBD1
CATSDLNGGAFF | TGTGCCACCAGTGATTTAAACGGCGGAGCTTTCTTT | TRBJ1-1 | many | TRBV24-1 | NA
CSVEAGSYEQYF | TGCAGCGTTGAGGCGGGATCCTACGAGCAGTACTTC | TRBJ2-7 | many | TRBV29-1 | NA
CSPERRGRGGNTIYF | TGCAGTCCGGAACGGAGGGGCAGGGGAGGTAACACCATATATTTT | TRBJ1-3 | NA | TRBV20-1 | NA
CASSRYSDNEQFF | TGTGCCAGCAGTAGGTACTCAGACAATGAGCAGTTCTTC | TRBJ2-1 | many | TRBV28 | NA
CAWKDRRKTGNQPQHF | TGTGCCTGGAAGGATAGAAGGAAAACAGGGAATCAGCCCCAGCATTTT | TRBJ1-5 | NA | TRBV30 | NA
CSASTGAGQWDF | TGCAGTGCCTCTACGGGGGCGGGACAGTGGGACTTC | TRBJ2-7 | many | TRBV20-1 | NA